This is a list of T cell receptor beta chains from one sample in a study of shared clonotypes between healthy human individuals. TCRdb keeps only in-frame clones here, not all; method: immunoSEQ multiplex PCR. The sample yields roughly 1,100,000 clones, around 74% seen once. The sample consisted of memory CD4+ T cells sorted from blood. Receptor source: a young man in good health. CDR3s include the opening cysteine and the closing phenylalanine or tryptophan. A D gene is named only where the DNA matches it firmly. The size field is filled for only some rows; it gives once, few, many or a size class.

>TRBJ1-3|few|15|TRBV7-8|TRBD1
CASSLGQGDGNTIYF
TGTGCCAGCAGCCTGGGACAGGGAGATGGAAACACCATATATTTT
>TRBJ2-1|NA|8|TRBV6-4|NA
CASSDQFF
TGTGCCAGCAGTGATCAGTTCTTC
>TRBJ2-2|few|15|TRBV11-2|TRBD2
CASSFSGRSTGELFF
TGTGCCAGCAGCTTTAGCGGGAGATCCACCGGGGAGCTGTTTTTT
>TRBJ1-5|few|14|TRBV28|TRBD1
CASSVTGGAQPQHF
TGTGCCAGCAGTGTGACAGGGGGCGCGCAGCCCCAGCATTTT
>TRBJ1-4|NA|16|TRBV7-2|TRBD1
CASSPRNQGALEKLFF
TGTGCCAGCAGCCCCAGAAATCAGGGGGCACTTGAAAAACTGTTTTTT
>TRBJ2-5|NA|12|TRBV30|NA
CAWSPAAETQYF
TGTGCCTGGAGTCCAGCAGCGGAGACCCAGTACTTC
>TRBJ1-2|once|14|TRBV4-3|TRBD1
CASSQAGRGDGYTF
TGCGCCAGCAGCCAAGCCGGCAGGGGGGATGGCTACACCTTC
>TRBJ2-5|NA|21|TRBV7-8|NA
CASSSRLKINRVEDHQETQYF
TGTGCCAGCAGCTCCCGCCTAAAAATAAACAGGGTTGAAGACCATCAAGAGACCCAGTACTTC
>TRBJ2-5|NA|16|TRBV5-4|NA
CASSSKKFGEQETQYF
TGTGCCAGCAGCTCTAAAAAGTTTGGGGAACAAGAGACCCAGTACTTC
>TRBJ1-1|once|16|TRBV7-9|TRBD1
CASSLGAGGGRTEAFF
TGTGCCAGCAGCTTAGGGGCAGGGGGCGGACGCACTGAAGCTTTCTTT
>TRBJ2-5|NA|14|TRBV9|NA
CASSVGGPQETQYF
TGTGCCAGCAGCGTAGGCGGGCCTCAAGAGACCCAGTACTTC
>TRBJ1-1|NA|16|TRBV11-2|NA
CASSHDLVEGNTEAFF
TGTGCCAGCAGCCATGACCTCGTTGAGGGGAACACTGAAGCTTTCTTT
>TRBJ1-2|NA|14|TRBV6-5|TRBD1
CASSYRGQGYGYTF
TGTGCCAGCAGTTACCGAGGACAGGGCTATGGCTACACCTTC
>TRBJ1-1|many|13|TRBV10-1|NA
CASRLNRDTEAFF
TGCGCCAGCAGATTGAACAGGGACACTGAAGCTTTCTTT
>TRBJ1-5|few|16|TRBV30|NA
CAWSVQRGLFNQPQHF
TGTGCCTGGAGTGTACAACGGGGGCTTTTCAATCAGCCCCAGCATTTT
>TRBJ2-3|NA|14|TRBV10-3|NA
CAIALWGGTDTQYF
TGTGCCATCGCATTGTGGGGCGGGACAGATACGCAGTATTTT
>TRBJ1-6|NA|15|TRBV7-2|TRBD1
CASSLSGQFVSPLHF
TGTGCCAGCAGCTTATCGGGACAGTTTGTTTCACCCCTCCACTTT
>TRBJ2-7|NA|15|TRBV30|NA
CAWRTRAVVSGEQYF
TGTGCCTGGAGGACTAGGGCCGTCGTGTCTGGCGAGCAGTACTTC
>TRBJ2-7|NA|16|TRBV14|NA
CASSPRFWGGGYEQYF
TGTGCCAGCAGCCCTCGTTTTTGGGGTGGTGGCTACGAGCAGTACTTC
>TRBJ2-7|NA|14|TRBV6-5|NA
CASSFDRSSYEQYF
TGTGCCAGCAGTTTTGATAGGAGCTCCTACGAGCAGTACTTC
>TRBJ2-4|NA|17|TRBV7-9|NA
CASSPTDVKLAKNIQYF
TGTGCCAGCAGCCCCACCGACGTAAAACTAGCCAAAAACATTCAGTACTTC
>TRBJ1-1|NA|16|TRBV18|TRBD1
CASSPGQGSVGTEAFF
TGTGCCAGCTCACCTGGACAGGGGTCGGTCGGCACTGAAGCTTTCTTT
>TRBJ2-7|NA|16|TRBV27|TRBD1
CASSSLGQGRIYEQYF
TGTGCCAGCAGTTCCCTCGGACAGGGGCGTATCTACGAGCAGTACTTC
>TRBJ2-2|NA|15|TRBV6-5|NA
CASSYRTPNTGELFF
TGTGCCAGCAGTTACAGGACACCGAACACCGGGGAGCTGTTTTTT
>TRBJ1-2|NA|12|TRBV2|TRBD1
CARQTGDYGYTF
TGTGCCAGGCAGACAGGGGACTATGGCTACACCTTC
>TRBJ2-5|NA|15|TRBV11-2|NA
CASSLAAGAGETQYF
TGTGCCAGCAGCTTAGCGGCAGGGGCGGGGGAGACCCAGTACTTC
>TRBJ2-7|NA|12|TRBV5-6|NA
CASSFLGYEQYF
TGTGCCAGCAGCTTCTTGGGCTACGAGCAGTACTTC
>TRBJ2-7|NA|14|TRBV7-9|TRBD2
CASSSLAGTYEQYF
TGTGCCAGCAGCTCACTAGCGGGGACCTACGAGCAGTACTTC
>TRBJ2-1|NA|14|TRBV19|TRBD2
CASSMGLAHNEQFF
TGTGCCAGTAGTATGGGACTAGCTCACAATGAGCAGTTCTTC
>TRBJ2-7|few|13|TRBV5-1|NA
CASSFGFPNEQYF
TGCGCCAGCAGCTTCGGGTTTCCAAACGAGCAGTACTTC
>TRBJ2-1|few|12|TRBV5-6|NA
CASSPTKNEQFF
TGTGCCAGCAGCCCGACTAAAAATGAGCAGTTCTTC
>TRBJ2-1|NA|10|TRBV20-1|NA
CSAWDREQFF
TGCAGTGCTTGGGACCGCGAGCAGTTCTTC
>TRBJ2-3|NA|15|TRBV5-6|TRBD1
CASSFKQGITDTQYF
TGTGCCAGCAGCTTCAAACAGGGGATCACAGATACGCAGTATTTT
>TRBJ2-7|NA|17|TRBV14|TRBD1
CASSQSPTGFLSYEQYF
TGTGCCAGCAGCCAAAGCCCGACAGGGTTCTTGTCCTACGAGCAGTACTTC
>TRBJ1-1|NA|15|TRBV7-2|NA
CASSSRGQRNTEAFF
TGTGCCAGCAGCTCCCGTGGACAGAGGAACACTGAAGCTTTCTTT
>TRBJ1-1|NA|13|TRBV6-1|NA
CASSVDMNTEAFF
TGTGCCAGCAGTGTTGATATGAACACTGAAGCTTTCTTT
>TRBJ2-5|NA|12|TRBV28|TRBD1
CASSLGDRERYF
TGTGCCAGCAGCCTGGGGGACAGGGAGCGATACTTC
>TRBJ2-7|NA|16|TRBV4-3|TRBD2
CASSQDRLAYPYEQYF
TGCGCCAGCAGCCAAGATCGACTAGCGTATCCCTACGAGCAGTACTTC
>TRBJ1-1|few|13|TRBV9|NA
CASSPSNGAEAFF
TGTGCCAGCAGCCCATCGAACGGCGCTGAAGCTTTCTTT
>TRBJ2-7|NA|15|TRBV19|NA
CASSILAGSSYEQYF
TGTGCCAGTAGTATTCTAGCAGGGTCCTCCTACGAGCAGTACTTC
>TRBJ2-7|NA|13|TRBV11-2|NA
CASSKVSSYEQYF
TGTGCCAGCAGCAAAGTCTCTTCCTACGAGCAGTACTTC
>TRBJ2-1|NA|13|TRBV18|NA
CASSRDRINEQFF
TGTGCCAGCTCACGAGACAGGATCAATGAGCAGTTCTTC
>TRBJ1-2|NA|12|TRBV30|NA
CAWAQATYGYTF
TGTGCCTGGGCGCAGGCGACCTATGGCTACACCTTC
>TRBJ2-5|NA|12|TRBV28|TRBD2
CTSGGSKETQYF
TGTACTAGCGGGGGGAGTAAAGAGACCCAGTACTTC
>TRBJ2-2|NA|16|TRBV5-1|NA
CASSPTRGSTTGELFF
TGCGCCAGCAGCCCAACTAGAGGATCGACGACCGGGGAGCTGTTTTTT
>TRBJ1-6|NA|15|TRBV4-1|TRBD1
CASSQGDRDNSPLHF
TGCGCCAGCAGCCAAGGGGACAGGGACAATTCACCCCTCCACTTT
>TRBJ2-1|NA|16|TRBV5-1|NA
CASSVYPSDSYNEQFF
TGCGCCAGCAGCGTTTACCCTAGCGACTCCTACAATGAGCAGTTCTTC
>TRBJ2-1|NA|15|TRBV2|TRBD1
CASNDPGQSYFEQFF
TGTGCCAGCAACGATCCGGGACAGTCTTACTTTGAGCAGTTCTTC
>TRBJ1-3|NA|15|TRBV28|NA
CASSLKAAAGNTIYF
TGTGCCAGCAGTTTAAAGGCCGCTGCTGGAAACACCATATATTTT
>TRBJ2-7|NA|18|TRBV5-4|TRBD2
CASSRTSGPPLNYYEQYF
TGTGCCAGCAGCCGGACTAGCGGGCCGCCCTTGAATTACTACGAGCAGTACTTC
>TRBJ2-1|NA|18|TRBV11-2|TRBD2
CASSLRTSAYGLSNEQFF
TGTGCCAGCAGCTTACGGACTAGCGCATACGGACTTTCCAATGAGCAGTTCTTC
>TRBJ1-5|NA|13|TRBV28|TRBD1
CASSLDRGRPQHF
TGTGCCAGCAGTTTAGACAGGGGAAGGCCCCAGCATTTT
>TRBJ1-3|NA|16|TRBV7-2|NA
CASSFLGTTSGNTIYF
TGTGCCAGCAGCTTTCTTGGGACAACGTCTGGAAACACCATATATTTT